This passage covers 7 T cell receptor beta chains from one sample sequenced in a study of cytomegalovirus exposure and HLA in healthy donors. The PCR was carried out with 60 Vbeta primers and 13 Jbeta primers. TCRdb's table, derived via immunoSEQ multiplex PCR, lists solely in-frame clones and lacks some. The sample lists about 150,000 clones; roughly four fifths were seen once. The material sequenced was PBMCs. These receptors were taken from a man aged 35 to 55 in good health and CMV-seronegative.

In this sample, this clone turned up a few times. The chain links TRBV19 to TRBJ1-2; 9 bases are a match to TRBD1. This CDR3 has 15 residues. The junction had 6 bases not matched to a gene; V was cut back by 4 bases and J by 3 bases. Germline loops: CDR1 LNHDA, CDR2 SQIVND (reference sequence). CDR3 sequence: CASSTGTGTYYGYTF. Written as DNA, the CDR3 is TGTGCCAGTAGTACCGGGACAGGGACCTACTATGGCTACACCTTC.

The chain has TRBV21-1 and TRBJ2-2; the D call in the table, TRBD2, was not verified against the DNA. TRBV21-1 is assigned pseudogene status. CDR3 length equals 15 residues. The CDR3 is CASSKRRDNTGELFF. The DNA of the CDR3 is TGTGCCAGCAGCAAACGGAGAGACAACACCGGGGAGCTGTTTTTT.

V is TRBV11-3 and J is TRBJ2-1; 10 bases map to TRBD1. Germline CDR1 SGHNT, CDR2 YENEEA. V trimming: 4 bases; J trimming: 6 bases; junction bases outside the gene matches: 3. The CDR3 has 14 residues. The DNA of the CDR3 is TGTGCCAGCAGCTACGGGACAGGGGCCAATGAGCAGTTCTTC. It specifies CASSYGTGANEQFF.

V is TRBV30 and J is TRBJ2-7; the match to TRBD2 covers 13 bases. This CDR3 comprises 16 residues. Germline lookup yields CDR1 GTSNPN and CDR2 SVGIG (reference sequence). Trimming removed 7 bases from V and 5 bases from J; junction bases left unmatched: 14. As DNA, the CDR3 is TGTGCCTACACTAGCGGGAGGGCCAATACGGTCCACGAGCAGTACGTC. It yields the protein CAYTSGRANTVHEQYV.

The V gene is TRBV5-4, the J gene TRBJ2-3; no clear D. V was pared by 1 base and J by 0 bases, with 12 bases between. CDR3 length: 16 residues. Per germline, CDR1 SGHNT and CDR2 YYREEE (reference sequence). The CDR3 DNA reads TGTGCCAGCAGCTTGATGGCATCCCATAGCACAGATACGCAGTATTTT. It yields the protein CASSLMASHSTDTQYF. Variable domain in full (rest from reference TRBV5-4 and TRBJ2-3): ETGVTQSPTHLIKTRGQQVTLRCSSQSGHNTVSWYQQALGQGPQFIFQYYREEENGRGNFPPRFSGLQFPNYSSELNVNALELDDSALYLCASSLMASHSTDTQYFGPGTRLTVL.

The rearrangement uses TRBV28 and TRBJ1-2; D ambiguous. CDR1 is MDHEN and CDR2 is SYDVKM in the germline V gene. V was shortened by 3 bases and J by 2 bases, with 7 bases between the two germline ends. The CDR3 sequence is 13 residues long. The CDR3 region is CASSLQLNYGYTF. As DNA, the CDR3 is TGTGCCAGCAGTTTGCAACTAAACTATGGCTACACCTTC.

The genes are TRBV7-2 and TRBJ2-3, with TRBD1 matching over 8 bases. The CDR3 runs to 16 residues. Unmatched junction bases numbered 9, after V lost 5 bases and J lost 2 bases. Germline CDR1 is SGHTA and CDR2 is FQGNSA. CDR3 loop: CASSPGQGFYTDTQYF. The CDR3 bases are TGTGCCAGCAGCCCCGGACAGGGCTTTTACACAGATACGCAGTATTTT.